Below, 9 T cell receptor beta chains from the same sample are listed, as sequenced in a study of cytomegalovirus exposure and HLA in healthy donors. The data were produced by immunoSEQ multiplex PCR, yet TCRdb's version contains in-frame clones alone and is incomplete. The table has 150,000 or so clones, 86% seen once. Sequencing was carried out using PBMCs. The receptors derive from a man aged 18 to 29 in good health and CMV-seropositive.

V gene TRBV4-3 combines with J gene TRBJ1-5; D perhaps matches TRBD1 (5 bases). The CDR3 covers 17 residues. Germline V gene sequence: CDR1 LGHNA, CDR2 YSLEER. The V and J ends lost 0 bases and 0 bases respectively, with 12 bases between them. Written as DNA, the CDR3 is TGCGCCAGCAGCCAAGATCGGGACTCATATAGCAATCAGCCCCAGCATTTT. Translation: CASSQDRDSYSNQPQHF.

The chain employs TRBV7-2 and TRBJ2-5; 12 nucleotides agree with TRBD2. CDR3 length equals 17 residues. V trimming: 1 base; J trimming: 1 base; junction bases outside the gene matches: 4. Germline values: CDR1 SGHTA, CDR2 FQGNSA. CDR3 sequence reads: CASSLELAGGPQETQYF. The CDR3 DNA sequence: TGTGCCAGCAGCTTAGAACTAGCGGGGGGCCCCCAAGAGACCCAGTACTTC.

V usage is TRBV7-6 and J usage is TRBJ2-3; TRBD2 aligns across 10 bases. Per germline, CDR1 SGHVS and CDR2 FNYEAQ. The CDR3 is 16 amino acids. V was pared by 2 bases and J by 3 bases, with 5 bases of the junction left unmatched. The CDR3 DNA is TGTGCCAGCAGCTTATTGATAGCGGGGGGAACAGATACGCAGTATTTT. It is translated as CASSLLIAGGTDTQYF.

The chain carries TRBV7-9 and TRBJ2-2, with TRBD2 matching 10 bases. Looked up from germline, CDR1 is SEHNR and CDR2 is FQNEAQ (reference sequence). The length of the CDR3 is 15 residues. V gave up 1 base and J gave up 10 bases; unmatched junction bases: 6. CDR3 DNA: TGTGCCAGCAGCTTAGAAGCGGGAGGGCCGGCGGAGCTGTTTTTT. Translation: CASSLEAGGPAELFF.

V is TRBV30 and J is TRBJ2-7; TRBD1 agrees at 10 bases. V lost 4 bases to trimming and J lost 5 bases; unmatched junction nucleotides: 11. This CDR3 spans 15 amino acids. Per germline, CDR1 GTSNPN and CDR2 SVGIG (reference sequence). This CDR3 is CAWKYRDRGVNEQYF. DNA of the CDR3: TGTGCCTGGAAATACCGGGACAGGGGAGTAAACGAGCAGTACTTC.

V gene TRBV2 combines with J gene TRBJ2-5; possible D gene TRBD1, 6 bases. Trimming removed 6 bases at V and 5 bases at J, with 13 bases between. Per the germline V gene, CDR1 is SNHLY and CDR2 is FYNNEI. This CDR3 is 13 amino acids long. The CDR3 region has the DNA TGTGCCAGCAGGCTACAGGGCTACGAGACCCAGTACTTC. It translates to CASRLQGYETQYF.

This rearrangement joins TRBV19 to TRBJ2-1, with TRBD2 identical over 10 bases. CDR3 length: 15 amino acids. The trim removed 4 bases at V and 9 bases at J, leaving 9 bases unmatched. Germline assignment: CDR1 LNHDA and CDR2 SQIVND (reference sequence). Written as DNA, the CDR3 is TGTGCCAGTAGTAACGTAGCGGGGGGAACGGGTGAGCAGTTCTTC. This encodes CASSNVAGGTGEQFF.

The gene calls are TRBV27 and TRBJ2-7; weak D call: TRBD2 (7 bases). CDR3 size: 14 residues. Germline V gives CDR1 MNHEY, CDR2 SMNVEV (reference sequence). V gave up 0 bases and J gave up 3 bases, with 9 bases separating them. This CDR3 is CASSLSGGLYEQYF. The CDR3 DNA is TGTGCCAGCAGTTTATCGGGGGGGCTCTACGAGCAGTACTTC.

The chain uses TRBV5-4 and TRBJ2-2; D is unclear. CDR3 size: 15 residues. Trimming took off 0 bases at V and 6 bases at J, with 12 bases between the two ends. CDR1 and CDR2 (germline): SGHNT, YYREEE (reference sequence). The CDR3 DNA reads TGTGCCAGCAGCTTGGCACTCGCTTCGTCCGGGGAGCTGTTTTTT. Residues: CASSLALASSGELFF. Drawing the rest from reference TRBV5-4 and TRBJ2-2, the complete variable domain is ETGVTQSPTHLIKTRGQQVTLRCSSQSGHNTVSWYQQALGQGPQFIFQYYREEENGRGNFPPRFSGLQFPNYSSELNVNALELDDSALYLCASSLALASSGELFFGEGSRLTVL.